This is a list of T cell receptor beta chains from one sample in a study of blood T cell repertoires in COVID-19. Clones were read by immunoSEQ multiplex PCR, and TCRdb kept only the in-frame ones, dropping some. Among around 150,000 clones listed, roughly 84% were seen once. The sequenced sample was peripheral blood. Receptors were obtained from a man aged 30-40 years with COVID-19, enrolled during active disease. Each CDR3 is given with its conserved first and last residue. The D gene is left open where the match is weak. Not every row has a clone size; where given, it reads once, few, many or a size class.

TGTGCCAGCAGTGAACAGGGGCGGGGCAATCAGCCCCAGCATTTT	CASSEQGRGNQPQHF	-	-	TRBV2	TRBJ1-5
TGTGCCAGCAGTGGCCGGGACAGGGCAGGACCCTACGAGCAGTACTTC	CASSGRDRAGPYEQYF	-	TRBD1	TRBV6-1	TRBJ2-7
TGTGCCAGCAGCAGGGACAGGGCTAGGGGGGAGCAGTACTTC	CASSRDRARGEQYF	-	TRBD1	TRBV11-2	TRBJ2-7
TGTGCCAGTACCTCCCTTGGTGCGGGGGCGAGGCTGGGCTACACCTTC	CASTSLGAGARLGYTF	-	-	TRBV19	TRBJ1-2
TGTGCCCCTATATCCGACGACAGGGGTGTTAACGAGCAGTACTTC	CAPISDDRGVNEQYF	-	TRBD1	TRBV10-3	TRBJ2-7
TGTGCCAGCAGCCCTCGGGGGGGGTTTGGGCACGGCTACACCTTC	CASSPRGGFGHGYTF	-	-	TRBV5-4	TRBJ1-2
TGTGCCACCAGCAGCCAGAAAACTAGCGGTCAAGAGACCCAGTACTTC	CATSSQKTSGQETQYF	-	TRBD2	TRBV15	TRBJ2-5
TGCGCCAGCAGCCAAAATTCTGGACTAGCGGGGGACAATGAGCAGTTCTTC	CASSQNSGLAGDNEQFF	-	TRBD2	TRBV4-3	TRBJ2-1
TGTGCCAGCAGTCCTCCGACTAGCGGGGCTTACGAGCAGTACTTC	CASSPPTSGAYEQYF	-	TRBD2	TRBV28	TRBJ2-7
TGTGCCAGCAAGAGGGACAGGGGATATCAGCCCCAGCATTTT	CASKRDRGYQPQHF	-	TRBD1	TRBV6-5	TRBJ1-5
TGTGCCAGCAGCCAAGAAGGGTTGGGACTAGCGGGAGTAGGGGAGCTGTTTTTT	CASSQEGLGLAGVGELFF	-	TRBD2	TRBV4-2	TRBJ2-2
TGTGCCAGCAGTTACTCAGGGGGTTCGTACGAGCAGTACTTC	CASSYSGGSYEQYF	-	-	TRBV6-5	TRBJ2-7
TGTGCCAGCAGTCCCAACCGGGGGACCAAAAGGACTAATGAAAAACTGTTTTTT	CASSPNRGTKRTNEKLFF	few	-	TRBV6-4	TRBJ1-4
TGTGCCAGCAGCGGGATACACAATTCACCCCTCCACTTT	CASSGIHNSPLHF	-	-	TRBV27	TRBJ1-6
TGCGCCAGCAGAGCGGGAGAGGGAGCCGATACGCAGTATTTT	CASRAGEGADTQYF	-	TRBD2	TRBV10-1	TRBJ2-3
TGTGCCAGCAGCGTAGGGGGCAGGTCCACAGATACGCAGTATTTT	CASSVGGRSTDTQYF	-	-	TRBV9	TRBJ2-3
TGTGCCAGCAGCCCACCGGGACTCAACACCGGGGAGCTGTTTTTT	CASSPPGLNTGELFF	-	-	TRBV11-3	TRBJ2-2
TGTGCCAGCAGCTTAGACGCGGGAAACACCGGGGAGCTGTTTTTT	CASSLDAGNTGELFF	-	-	TRBV11-2	TRBJ2-2
TGTGCCAGCAGTTTACGGCCAGGGATTTCCTACGAGCAGTACTTC	CASSLRPGISYEQYF	-	-	TRBV27	TRBJ2-7
TGTGCCAGCATGGAGGGGAGGTCTTACTACGAGCAGTACTTC	CASMEGRSYYEQYF	-	-	TRBV28	TRBJ2-7
TGTGCCAGCAGTTTAACTTCGGCAGGGTCAAACTATGGCTACACCTTC	CASSLTSAGSNYGYTF	-	-	TRBV27	TRBJ1-2
TGTGCCAGCAGTCCCTGGGGGGGATACAATGAGCAGTTCTTC	CASSPWGGYNEQFF	-	TRBD2	TRBV6-2/TRBV6-3	TRBJ2-1
TGCGCCAGCAGTGCGGACAGGGCGGGGGGCTACACCTTC	CASSADRAGGYTF	-	TRBD1	TRBV4-1	TRBJ1-2
TGTGCCAGCACCTTCGGGACAGGGGAAGAGACCCAGTACTTC	CASTFGTGEETQYF	-	TRBD1	TRBV5-6	TRBJ2-5
TGTGCCTACGAGGGGGCCCGGGAGCAGTACTTC	CAYEGAREQYF	-	TRBD1	TRBV2	TRBJ2-7
TGTGCCAGTAGTATAGATGGAGGGAACACTGAAGCTTTCTTT	CASSIDGGNTEAFF	-	-	TRBV19	TRBJ1-1
TGCGCCAGGGGACACCCACTACTCTCTGGAAACACCATATATTTT	CARGHPLLSGNTIYF	few	-	TRBV10-1	TRBJ1-3
TGCGCCAGCAGCTTGGAATCAGGGGGCTACGAGCAGTACTTC	CASSLESGGYEQYF	few	TRBD1	TRBV5-1	TRBJ2-7
TGTGCCATCAGTGAGCTGGGACTAGCGGACTACAATGAGCAGTTCTTC	CAISELGLADYNEQFF	-	TRBD2	TRBV10-3	TRBJ2-1
TGTGCCAGCAGCCCAGGGAGGGCGCGGACCGGCGATTTCGAGCAGTACTTC	CASSPGRARTGDFEQYF	once	TRBD2	TRBV3-1/TRBV3-2	TRBJ2-7
TGTGCCAGCAGCTTGACAGGGGGCGCGAGGAGAGCTGAAGCTTTCTTT	CASSLTGGARRAEAFF	-	TRBD1	TRBV5-6	TRBJ1-1
TGTGCCTGGAGCCTGGACTCGGTTTCTTCCTACGAGCAGTACTTC	CAWSLDSVSSYEQYF	-	-	TRBV30	TRBJ2-7
TGTGCCAGTAGCAAGGCCCTCGGGACTGAAGCTTTCTTT	CASSKALGTEAFF	-	-	TRBV19	TRBJ1-1
TGTGCCAGCAGTTTGCCGGGAGATACGCAGTATTTT	CASSLPGDTQYF	-	-	TRBV27	TRBJ2-3
TGTGCCAGCAGCGTAGGACTAGAGTATGAGCAGTTCTTC	CASSVGLEYEQFF	-	-	TRBV9	TRBJ2-1